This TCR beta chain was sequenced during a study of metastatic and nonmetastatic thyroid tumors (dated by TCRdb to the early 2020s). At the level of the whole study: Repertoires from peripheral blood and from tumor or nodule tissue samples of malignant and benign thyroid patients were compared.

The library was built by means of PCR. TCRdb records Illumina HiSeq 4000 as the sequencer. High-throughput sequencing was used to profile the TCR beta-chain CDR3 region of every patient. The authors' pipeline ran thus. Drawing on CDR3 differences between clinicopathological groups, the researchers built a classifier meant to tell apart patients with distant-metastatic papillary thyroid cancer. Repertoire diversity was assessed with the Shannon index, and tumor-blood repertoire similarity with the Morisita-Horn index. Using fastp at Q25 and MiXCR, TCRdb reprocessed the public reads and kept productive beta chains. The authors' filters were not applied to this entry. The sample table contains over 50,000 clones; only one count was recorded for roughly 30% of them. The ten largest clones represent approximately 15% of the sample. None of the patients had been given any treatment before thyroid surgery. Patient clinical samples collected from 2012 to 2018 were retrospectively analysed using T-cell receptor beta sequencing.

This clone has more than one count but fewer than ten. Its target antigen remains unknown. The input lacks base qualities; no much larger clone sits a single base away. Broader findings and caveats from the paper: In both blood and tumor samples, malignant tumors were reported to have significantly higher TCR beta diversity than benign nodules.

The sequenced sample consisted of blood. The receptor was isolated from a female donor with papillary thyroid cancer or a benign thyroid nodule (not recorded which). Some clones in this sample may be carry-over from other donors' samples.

Read as DNA, the sequence is TGTGCCAGCAGTTACACGGTACATGAGCAGTTCTTC. Translated, it gives CASSYTVHEQFF. The chain is made from TRBV6-2 or TRBV6-3 and TRBJ2-1; the D gene cannot be named for sure. The CDR3 runs 12 amino acids, cysteine and phenylalanine included. Of all the DNA, just the CDR3 is kept, 36 bases in frame from base 1. Based on the germline V gene, the CDR1 and CDR2 sequences are MNHEY and SVGEGT. V is cut by 2 bases and J by 8 bases, and the space between the germline ends is 7 bases.